Each of the 29 T cell receptor beta chains below was sequenced from the same sample in a study of cytomegalovirus exposure and HLA in healthy donors. Assay used: immunoSEQ multiplex PCR; TCRdb lists only in-frame clones, some missing. The sample includes around 140,000 clones, about 95% of them seen just once. Sequencing was done on a sample of PBMCs. Receptor source: a man in his late teens or twenties in good health and CMV-seropositive.

This chain links TRBV11-2 with TRBJ2-1, with TRBD2 matching over 12 bases. The CDR3 loop spans 16 amino acids. V shed 1 base and J 6 bases; nucleotides not matched to a gene: 4. Germline CDR1 reads SGHAT; CDR2 reads FQNNGV. The CDR3 sequence is CASSLGLAGGTNEQFF. CDR3 DNA sequence: TGTGCCAGCAGCTTAGGTCTAGCGGGAGGGACCAATGAGCAGTTCTTC.

The V and J genes are TRBV7-2 and TRBJ1-1, with 8 nucleotides matching TRBD1. Germline V gene lookup returns CDR1 SGHTA and CDR2 FQGNSA. This CDR3 has 14 amino acids. With 5 bases clipped from V and 4 bases from J, the junction kept 6 bases outside the gene matches. CDR3 DNA: TGTGCCAGCAGCGGAATAACAGGGGGCACTGAAGCTTTCTTT. The encoded protein is CASSGITGGTEAFF.

The rearrangement joins TRBV5-8 to TRBJ2-7; possible D gene TRBD2, 5 bases. V gave up 7 bases and J gave up 2 bases, with 19 bases separating them. This CDR3 is built from 15 residues. Germline V gives CDR1 SGHTS, CDR2 YDEGEE. CDR3 sequence: CASALGEATAYEQYF. The CDR3 coding sequence is TGTGCCAGCGCGTTGGGAGAGGCAACCGCCTACGAGCAGTACTTC.

The rearrangement uses TRBV7-9 and TRBJ1-2; 9 nucleotides align to TRBD1. Germline lookup yields CDR1 SEHNR and CDR2 FQNEAQ (reference sequence). V lost 5 bases to trimming and J lost 4 bases; unmatched junction nucleotides: 5. The CDR3 is 14 residues long. This chain's CDR3 is CASSPGQGVYGYTF. As DNA, the CDR3 is TGTGCCAGCAGCCCGGGACAGGGCGTCTATGGCTACACCTTC.

CDR3 amino acids: CASRSWTSGRWGGETQYF. In DNA form, the CDR3 reads TGTGCCAGCAGATCCTGGACTAGCGGGAGATGGGGAGGAGAGACCCAGTACTTC. The genes are TRBV28 and TRBJ2-5, with 13 bases lining up with TRBD2. The CDR3 totals 18 residues. Trimming cost V 6 bases and J 4 bases; bases outside gene matches: 14. Per the germline V gene, CDR1 is MDHEN and CDR2 is SYDVKM.

The rearrangement uses TRBV6-6 and TRBJ1-5; 8 nucleotides line up with TRBD1. CDR1 is MNHNY and CDR2 is SVGAGI in the germline V gene (reference sequence). Unmatched junction bases numbered 13, after V lost 6 bases and J lost 6 bases. This CDR3 has 16 amino acids. The CDR3 loop is CASSANPAGGVQPQHF. DNA of the CDR3: TGTGCCAGCAGCGCTAACCCGGCAGGGGGCGTTCAGCCCCAGCATTTT.

The chain couples TRBV15 to TRBJ2-3, with 7 bases lining up with TRBD2. V shed 5 bases, J shed 0 bases, and the junction held 11 bases outside the gene matches. This CDR3 region has 17 residues. Per the germline V gene, CDR1 is LNHNV and CDR2 is YYDKDF (reference sequence). In DNA form, the CDR3 reads TGTGCCACCAGCGGACCCGGGAGGACCTCGAGCACAGATACGCAGTATTTT. Amino acid sequence: CATSGPGRTSSTDTQYF.

This chain links TRBV18 with TRBJ1-4, with TRBD1 as a possible D gene (5 bases). The ends were cut back, 4 bases at V and 1 base at J, with 10 bases in the middle. The CDR3 runs to 15 residues. Germline loops: CDR1 KGHSH, CDR2 LQKENI. The chain's CDR3 is CASSLKGITNEKLFF. CDR3 nucleotides: TGTGCCAGCTCACTCAAGGGGATAACTAATGAAAAACTGTTTTTT.

The V and J genes are TRBV4-1 and TRBJ1-3, with D tentatively TRBD1 (5 bases). Trimming pared 4 bases from V and 3 bases from J, leaving 16 bases between. The germline gives CDR1 MGHRA, CDR2 YSYEKL. The CDR3 loop spans 16 amino acids. The CDR3 loop reads CASSPIGGEGGNTIYF. DNA for the CDR3: TGCGCCAGCAGCCCCATTGGGGGGGAAGGTGGAAACACCATATATTTT.

The V call is TRBV6-5, the J call TRBJ1-2, with 7 bases that match TRBD1. The CDR3 spans 13 residues. Losses at the gene ends were 2 bases for V and 7 bases for J; bases not matched to a gene: 4. Germline CDR1 reads MNHEY; CDR2 reads SVGAGI. In nucleotides, the CDR3 is TGTGCCAGCAGTTACAGACAGGGAAGTGGCTACACCTTC. Translating it yields CASSYRQGSGYTF.

The CDR3 is CASSLSGRAEADTQYF. CDR3 DNA: TGTGCCAGCAGCTTGAGCGGGAGGGCCGAGGCAGATACGCAGTATTTT. The V and J genes are TRBV5-6 and TRBJ2-3; 10 bases agree with TRBD2. CDR1 and CDR2 (germline): SGHDT, YYEEEE. V dropped 1 base and J dropped 4; count of bases not matched to a gene: 6. The CDR3 consists of 16 residues.

The table lists this clone with a few counts. The chain links TRBV5-1 to TRBJ1-2, with 7 bases matching TRBD1. The CDR3 is 13 residues long. Germline V CDR1 and CDR2: SGHRS, YFSETQ. Trimming took 3 bases from V and 8 from J; bases not matched to a gene: 7. The CDR3 spells CASSSTGIAGYTF. In nucleotides, the CDR3 is TGCGCCAGCAGCTCGACAGGGATTGCGGGCTACACCTTC.

This clone was detected only a few times. The chain uses TRBV18 and TRBJ2-7; 7 bases match TRBD2. CDR3 size: 14 residues. Germline CDR1 and CDR2: KGHSH and LQKENI. Trimming cost V 2 bases and J 6 bases; bases outside gene matches: 7. The CDR3: CASSPSTTGGEQYF. The DNA for the CDR3 is TGTGCCAGCTCACCAAGCACTACGGGGGGCGAGCAGTACTTC.

The V gene is TRBV9, the J gene TRBJ2-7; 10 nucleotides line up with TRBD2. The length of the CDR3 is 18 residues. With 4 bases clipped from V and 7 bases from J, the junction kept 20 bases outside the gene matches. From germline, CDR1 is SGDLS and CDR2 YYNGEE. CDR3 residues: CASSPSGRGPPMGGEQYF. The CDR3, as DNA: TGTGCCAGCAGCCCAAGCGGGAGGGGACCTCCGATGGGAGGAGAGCAGTACTTC.

CDR3: CASSNRRNTEAFF. The CDR3 nucleotides read TGTGCCAGCAGCAACAGGCGGAACACTGAAGCTTTCTTT. The chain employs TRBV7-8 and TRBJ1-1; D might be TRBD1 (5 bases). CDR1 SGHVS and CDR2 FQNEAQ come from the germline V gene. With 5 bases removed from V and 1 base from J, the gap between germline ends came to 8 bases. This CDR3 has 13 amino acids.

The J gene is TRBJ2-7, the V gene TRBV2, with D possibly TRBD1 on 6 matching bases. The CDR3 contains 14 residues. V shed 3 bases and J shed 3 bases, with 12 bases lying between them. Germline V gene data show CDR1 as SNHLY and CDR2 as FYNNEI. In DNA form, the CDR3 reads TGTGCCAGCAGTGATCGGTCACAGGGCTACGAGCAGTACTTC. Translating it yields CASSDRSQGYEQYF.

The chain links TRBV7-6 to TRBJ2-7; D gene ambiguous. Germline V gene data show CDR1 as SGHVS and CDR2 as FNYEAQ. CDR3 size: 15 residues. The ends were cut back, 5 bases at V and 0 bases at J, with 14 bases in the middle. CDR3 in DNA: TGTGCCAGCAGCATACAAACGGGTTACTCCTACGAGCAGTACTTC. Translation: CASSIQTGYSYEQYF.

The chain carries TRBV6-5 and TRBJ2-1; 8 bases are shared with TRBD2. CDR1 is MNHEY and CDR2 is SVGAGI in the germline V gene. The junction had 5 bases not matched to a gene; V was cut back by 0 bases and J by 4 bases. The CDR3 extends over 16 amino acids. The DNA for the CDR3 is TGTGCCAGCAGTTACTCGAGAAGCGGGAGTTACAATGAGCAGTTCTTC. Amino acids: CASSYSRSGSYNEQFF.

The chain combines TRBV7-2 with TRBJ2-1; 7 bases map to TRBD1. The junction had 1 base not matched to a gene; V was cut back by 2 bases and J by 6 bases. This CDR3 has 13 residues. The germline V gene encodes CDR1 SGHTA and CDR2 FQGNSA. The CDR3: CASSLRQGNEQFF. CDR3 coding DNA: TGTGCCAGCAGCTTAAGACAGGGCAATGAGCAGTTCTTC.

The chain uses TRBV28 and TRBJ1-1; D call uncertain. V gave up 4 bases and J gave up 1 base, with 7 bases separating them. This CDR3 has 13 amino acids. Germline V lookup: CDR1 MDHEN, CDR2 SYDVKM. The CDR3, as DNA: TGTGCCAGCAGTTATGGGCAGAACACTGAAGCTTTCTTT. Encoded protein: CASSYGQNTEAFF.

This chain connects TRBV6-1 to TRBJ1-4; 12 positions match TRBD1. The CDR3 is 18 amino acids. V shed 0 bases, J shed 6 bases, and the junction held 8 bases outside the gene matches. Germline values: CDR1 MNHNS, CDR2 SASEGT. The CDR3 here is CASSEARDRGRWDEKLFF. CDR3 nucleotide sequence: TGTGCCAGCAGTGAAGCTAGGGACAGGGGGCGCTGGGATGAAAAACTGTTTTTT.

The chain combines TRBV27 with TRBJ1-2; D not resolved. V was pared by 3 bases and J by 1 base, with 9 bases between. From germline, CDR1 is MNHEY and CDR2 SMNVEV (reference sequence). The CDR3 is made up of 14 amino acids. The CDR3 loop is CASSFTRSNYGYTF. The CDR3 DNA reads TGTGCCAGCAGTTTTACAAGGAGTAACTATGGCTACACCTTC.

This sequence joins TRBV5-5 and TRBJ2-1, with a tentative D call TRBD2 (5 bases). V gave up 1 base and J gave up 3 bases, with 5 bases separating them. This CDR3 region has 13 residues. Germline V gene sequence: CDR1 SGHKS, CDR2 YYEKEE (reference sequence). The CDR3 DNA reads TGTGCCAGCAGCTTGACTAGCTACAATGAGCAGTTCTTC. Translated, it gives CASSLTSYNEQFF.

The chain has TRBV7-9 and TRBJ1-1, with 7 bases lining up with TRBD1. Germline V lookup: CDR1 SEHNR, CDR2 FQNEAQ (reference sequence). The CDR3 has 14 residues. J lost 11 bases, V lost 2 bases, and 11 bases had no gene match. DNA of the CDR3: TGTGCCAGCAGCTTACCCGTAGACAGGGCAGCCGCTTTCTTT. It is translated as CASSLPVDRAAAFF. The variable domain in full, completed from reference TRBV7-9 and TRBJ1-1, reads DTGVSQNPRHKITKRGQNVTFRCDPISEHNRLYWYRQTLGQGPEFLTYFQNEAQLEKSRLLSDRFSAERPKGSFSTLEIQRTEQGDSAMYLCASSLPVDRAAAFFGQGTRLTVV.

The chain links TRBV5-1 to TRBJ2-3; D remains ambiguous. V was trimmed by 3 bases and J by 4 bases, leaving 12 bases between them. Germline assignment: CDR1 SGHRS and CDR2 YFSETQ. This CDR3 contains 14 residues. The CDR3, as DNA: TGCGCCAGCAGCTCCCGCGGCGCGGCAGATACGCAGTATTTT. This codes for CASSSRGAADTQYF.

The J gene is TRBJ2-1, the V gene TRBV27; 11 bases are shared with TRBD2. The CDR3 has 18 residues. V lost 3 bases and J lost 2; bases outside the gene matches: 9. Germline values: CDR1 MNHEY, CDR2 SMNVEV (reference sequence). In DNA, the CDR3 is TGTGCCAGCAGTTTGCGGCTAGCGGGAGGAAGTCCCTACAATGAGCAGTTCTTC. It translates to CASSLRLAGGSPYNEQFF.

The chain joins TRBV14 to TRBJ2-2; no clear D. Germline CDR1 SGHDN, CDR2 FVKESK. This CDR3 has 15 amino acids. Trimming pared 1 base from V and 4 bases from J, leaving 10 bases between. In nucleotides, the CDR3 is TGTGCCAGCAGCCAAGGTCCGAGGCGCACCGGGGAGCTGTTTTTT. It specifies CASSQGPRRTGELFF.

The J gene is TRBJ2-1, the V gene TRBV9; tentatively, D is TRBD1 (7 bases). This CDR3 contains 15 residues. The germline V gene encodes CDR1 SGDLS and CDR2 YYNGEE. Trimming pared 0 bases from V and 8 bases from J, leaving 15 bases between. The CDR3 is CASSVGGGGRHEQFF. The CDR3, as DNA: TGTGCCAGCAGCGTAGGAGGAGGGGGCCGGCATGAGCAGTTCTTC.

The chain couples TRBV29-1 to TRBJ2-1, with D possibly TRBD2 on 6 matching bases. Germline values: CDR1 SQVTM, CDR2 ANQGSEA. V was clipped by 7 bases and J by 4 bases, with 20 bases between them. This CDR3 comprises 15 residues. Here the CDR3 reads CSAEGLLEGYNEQFF. The CDR3 region has the DNA TGCAGCGCGGAGGGGCTCTTGGAAGGGTACAATGAGCAGTTCTTC.